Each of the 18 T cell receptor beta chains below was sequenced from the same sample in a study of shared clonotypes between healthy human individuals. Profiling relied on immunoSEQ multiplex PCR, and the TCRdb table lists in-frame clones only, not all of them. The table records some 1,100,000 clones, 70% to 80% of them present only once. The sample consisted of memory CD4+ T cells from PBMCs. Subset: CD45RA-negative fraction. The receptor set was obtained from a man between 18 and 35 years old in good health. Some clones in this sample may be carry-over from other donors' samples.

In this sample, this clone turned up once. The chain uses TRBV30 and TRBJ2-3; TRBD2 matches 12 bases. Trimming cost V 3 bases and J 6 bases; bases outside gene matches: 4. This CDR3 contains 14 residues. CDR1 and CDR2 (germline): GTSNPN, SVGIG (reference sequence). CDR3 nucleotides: TGTGCCTGGAGACCTAGCGGGAGGGATGATACGCAGTATTTT. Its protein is CAWRPSGRDDTQYF.

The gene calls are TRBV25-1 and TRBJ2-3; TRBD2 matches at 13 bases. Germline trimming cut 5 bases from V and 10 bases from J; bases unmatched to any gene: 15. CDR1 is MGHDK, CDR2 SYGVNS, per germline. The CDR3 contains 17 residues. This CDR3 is CASSTGRTSGSQRPQYF. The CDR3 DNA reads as TGTGCCAGCAGTACAGGTCGGACTAGCGGGAGCCAGCGGCCGCAGTATTTT.

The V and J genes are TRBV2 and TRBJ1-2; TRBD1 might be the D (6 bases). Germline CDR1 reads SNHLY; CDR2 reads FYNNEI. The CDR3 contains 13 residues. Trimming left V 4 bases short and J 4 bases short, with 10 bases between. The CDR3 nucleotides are TGTGCCAGCAGTGGGTCAGGGGTCTATGGCTACACCTTC. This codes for CASSGSGVYGYTF. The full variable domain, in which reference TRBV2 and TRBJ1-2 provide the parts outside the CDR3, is EPEVTQTPSHQVTQMGQEVILRCVPISNHLYFYWYRQILGQKVEFLVSFYNNEISEKSEIFDDQFSVERPDGSNFTLKIRSTKLEDSAMYFCASSGSGVYGYTFGSGTRLTVV.

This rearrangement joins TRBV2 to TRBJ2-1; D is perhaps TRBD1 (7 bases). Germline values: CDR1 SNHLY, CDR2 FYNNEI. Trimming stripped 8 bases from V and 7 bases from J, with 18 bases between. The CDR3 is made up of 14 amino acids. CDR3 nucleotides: TGTGCCAGCCCAGGGGGGAGTTCGCCTAATGAGCAGTTCTTC. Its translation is CASPGGSSPNEQFF.

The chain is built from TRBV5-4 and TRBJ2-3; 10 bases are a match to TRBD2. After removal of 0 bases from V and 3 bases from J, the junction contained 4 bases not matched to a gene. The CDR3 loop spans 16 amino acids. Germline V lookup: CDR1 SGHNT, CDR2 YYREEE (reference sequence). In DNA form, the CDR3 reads TGTGCCAGCAGCTTGGACTCACTAGCGGGGACAGATACGCAGTATTTT. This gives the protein CASSLDSLAGTDTQYF.

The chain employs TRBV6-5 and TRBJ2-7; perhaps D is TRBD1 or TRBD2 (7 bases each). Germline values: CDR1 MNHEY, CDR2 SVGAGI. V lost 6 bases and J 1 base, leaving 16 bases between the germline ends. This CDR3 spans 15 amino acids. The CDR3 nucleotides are TGTGCCAGCAGCTTATACAGGGGAGGGTCCTACGAGCAGTACTTC. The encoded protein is CASSLYRGGSYEQYF.

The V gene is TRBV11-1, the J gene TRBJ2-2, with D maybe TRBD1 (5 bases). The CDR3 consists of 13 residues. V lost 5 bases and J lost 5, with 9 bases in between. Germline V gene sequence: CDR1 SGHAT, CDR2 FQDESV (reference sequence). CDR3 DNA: TGTGCCAGCAGCCCCAGGGTAACCGGGGAGCTGTTTTTT. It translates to CASSPRVTGELFF.

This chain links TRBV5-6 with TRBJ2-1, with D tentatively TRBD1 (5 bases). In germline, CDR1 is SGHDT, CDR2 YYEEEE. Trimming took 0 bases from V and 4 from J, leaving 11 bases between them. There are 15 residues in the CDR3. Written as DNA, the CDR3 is TGTGCCAGCAGCTTGGTGACAGTCCGTTACAATGAGCAGTTCTTC. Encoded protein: CASSLVTVRYNEQFF.

This CDR3 reads CAISEPPPRDSSTDTQYF. The CDR3 DNA follows: TGTGCCATCAGTGAGCCACCCCCCCGGGATTCTAGCACAGATACGCAGTATTTT. The chain uses TRBV10-3 and TRBJ2-3; tentative D call: TRBD2 (5 bases). The CDR3 consists of 18 residues. CDR1 is ENHRY, CDR2 SYGVKD, per germline. Trimming took off 2 bases at V and 0 bases at J, with 18 bases between the two ends.

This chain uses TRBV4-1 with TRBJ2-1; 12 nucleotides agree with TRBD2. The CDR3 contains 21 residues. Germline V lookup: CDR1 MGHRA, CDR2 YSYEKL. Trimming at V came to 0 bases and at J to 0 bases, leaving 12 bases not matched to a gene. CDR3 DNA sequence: TGCGCCAGCAGCCAAGACCGTTCACTAGCGGGAGGCCCAAGCTCCTACAATGAGCAGTTCTTC. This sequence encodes CASSQDRSLAGGPSSYNEQFF.

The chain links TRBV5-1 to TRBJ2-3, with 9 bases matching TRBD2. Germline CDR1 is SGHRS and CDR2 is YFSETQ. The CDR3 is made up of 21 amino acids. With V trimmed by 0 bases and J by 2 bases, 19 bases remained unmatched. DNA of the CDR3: TGCGCCAGCAGCTTGGGCCGGACCCTTACCCTAGCGGGGATTGTCACAGATACGCAGTATTTT. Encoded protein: CASSLGRTLTLAGIVTDTQYF.

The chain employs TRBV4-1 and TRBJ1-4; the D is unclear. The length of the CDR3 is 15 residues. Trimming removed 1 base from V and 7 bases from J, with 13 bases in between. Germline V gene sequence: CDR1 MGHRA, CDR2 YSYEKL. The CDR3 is CASSQAPREAEKLFF. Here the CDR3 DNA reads TGCGCCAGCAGCCAAGCCCCTCGGGAGGCTGAAAAACTGTTTTTT.

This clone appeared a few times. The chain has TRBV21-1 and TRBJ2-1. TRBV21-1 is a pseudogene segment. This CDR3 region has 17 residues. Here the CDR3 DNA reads TGTGCCAGCAGCAAACTGCGTGGGGGAGCCACCTACAATGAGCAGTTCTTC. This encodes CASSKLRGGATYNEQFF.

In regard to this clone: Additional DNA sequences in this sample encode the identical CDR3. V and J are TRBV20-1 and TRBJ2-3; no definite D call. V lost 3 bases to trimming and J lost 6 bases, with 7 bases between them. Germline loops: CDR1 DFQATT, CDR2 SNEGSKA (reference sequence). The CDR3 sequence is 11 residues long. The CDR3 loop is CSASLRDTQYF. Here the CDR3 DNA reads TGCAGTGCTAGCCTTCGGGATACGCAGTATTTT.

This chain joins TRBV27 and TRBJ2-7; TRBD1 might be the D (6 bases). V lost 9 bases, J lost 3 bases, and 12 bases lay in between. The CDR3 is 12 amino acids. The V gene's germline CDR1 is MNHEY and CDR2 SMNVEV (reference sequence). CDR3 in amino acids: CASGQSHYEQYF. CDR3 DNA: TGTGCCAGTGGACAGTCACACTACGAGCAGTACTTC.

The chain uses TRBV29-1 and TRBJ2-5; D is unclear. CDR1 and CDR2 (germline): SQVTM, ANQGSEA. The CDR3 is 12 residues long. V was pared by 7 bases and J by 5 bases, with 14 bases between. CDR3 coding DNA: TGCAGCGCTGGTAGAGGTGGGGAGACCCAGTACTTC. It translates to CSAGRGGETQYF.

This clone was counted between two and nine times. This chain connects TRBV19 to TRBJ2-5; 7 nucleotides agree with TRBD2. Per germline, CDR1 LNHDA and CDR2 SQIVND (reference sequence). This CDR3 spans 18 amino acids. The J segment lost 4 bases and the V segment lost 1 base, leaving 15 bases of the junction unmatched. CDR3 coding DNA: TGTGCCAGTAGTATAGCTAGTAGCGCCCCAGGGAGGGTAGAGACCCAGTACTTC. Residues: CASSIASSAPGRVETQYF.

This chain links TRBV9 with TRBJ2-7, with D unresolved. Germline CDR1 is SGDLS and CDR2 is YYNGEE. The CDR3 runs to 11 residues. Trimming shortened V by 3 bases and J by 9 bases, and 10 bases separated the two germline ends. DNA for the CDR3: TGTGCCAGCAGCGCCGGCGGTAGGCAGTACTTC. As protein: CASSAGGRQYF.